This T cell receptor beta chain came from a study of T-cell memory formation after mild COVID-19. Turning to the study itself: In these data, TCR clusters were largely donor specific. General study points: Contracting CD8+ clones were enriched in EMRA, CD4+ mainly in CM and EM. Memory cells collected pre-infection included some clones that later responded, suggesting cross-reactive memory joined.

MiXCR, run by TCRdb on the 5' RACE reads, gives a single entry per CDR3 protein. The table records 250,000 to 300,000 distinct CDR3 sequences, roughly 16% of them present only once. This CDR3 comprises 12 residues. CDR1 is DFQATT, CDR2 SNEGSKA, per germline (reference sequence). V was clipped by 6 bases and J by 10 bases, with 13 bases between them. This clonotype was counted only a few times. The antigen remains undetermined. Sequencing was carried out using PBMCs or a T cell subset sorted from them (not recorded which). The TCR sequence derives from a man younger than 30 who had mild COVID-19 (a few samples of this study predate the infection). Cell type and time point are not known. This chain links TRBV20-1 with TRBJ1-6; D is perhaps TRBD1 (6 bases). The CDR3 bases are TGCAGTGCACCGGTACAGGGATCACCCCTCCACTTT. Translated, it gives CSAPVQGSPLHF.